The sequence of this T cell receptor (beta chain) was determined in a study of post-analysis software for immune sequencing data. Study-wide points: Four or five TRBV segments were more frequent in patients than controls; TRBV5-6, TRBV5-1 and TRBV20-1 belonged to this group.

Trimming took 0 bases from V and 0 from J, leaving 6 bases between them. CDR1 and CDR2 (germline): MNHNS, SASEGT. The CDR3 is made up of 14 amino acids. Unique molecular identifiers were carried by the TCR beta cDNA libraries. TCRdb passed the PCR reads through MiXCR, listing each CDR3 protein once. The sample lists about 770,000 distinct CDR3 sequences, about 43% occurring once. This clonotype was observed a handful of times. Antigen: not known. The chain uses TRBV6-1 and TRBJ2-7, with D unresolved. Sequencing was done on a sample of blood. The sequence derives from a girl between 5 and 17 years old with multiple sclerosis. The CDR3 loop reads CASSEAGISYEQYF. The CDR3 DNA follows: TGTGCCAGCAGTGAAGCCGGCATCTCCTACGAGCAGTACTTC.